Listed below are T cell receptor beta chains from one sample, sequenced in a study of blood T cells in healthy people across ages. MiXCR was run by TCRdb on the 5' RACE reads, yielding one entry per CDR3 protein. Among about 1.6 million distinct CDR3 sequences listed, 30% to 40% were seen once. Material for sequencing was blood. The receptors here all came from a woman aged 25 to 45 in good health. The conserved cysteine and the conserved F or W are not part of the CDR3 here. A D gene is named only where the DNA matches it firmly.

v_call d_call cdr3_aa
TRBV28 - ASTPQVGTKNIQY
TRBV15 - ATSSDGYGYT
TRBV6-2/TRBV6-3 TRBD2 ASSRLAGETEQY
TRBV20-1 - SASVPSNEQF
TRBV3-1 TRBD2 ASSQGLAGVGAQY
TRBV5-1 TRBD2 ASSEGSGGITDTQY
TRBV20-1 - SARDSSGHHQGGYT
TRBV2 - ASSVRLGYEQF
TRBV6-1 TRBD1 ASSGQGGLYSNQPQH
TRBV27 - ASSFLMGDYNTEAF
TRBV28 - ASRPGMREKLF
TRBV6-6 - ASTSGDATNEKLF
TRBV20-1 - SARMGNEQF
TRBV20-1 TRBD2 SARRSGGADEQY
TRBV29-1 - SVRPSGGGYNEQF
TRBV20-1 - SARKPAVVTDTQY
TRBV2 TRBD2 ASRAGGRINNEQF
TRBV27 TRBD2 ASRLGTSGSYEQY
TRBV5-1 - ASTRESSYNEQF
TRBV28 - ASSLYLASTYEQY
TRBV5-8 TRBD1 ASSRTGTTTGNTIY
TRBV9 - ASSVAERAEQF
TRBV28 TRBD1 ASSTIDRVHTDTQY
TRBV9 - ASSVGWVNTEAF
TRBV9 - ASSVHGTDTQY
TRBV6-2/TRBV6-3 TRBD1 ASSLDRERGNQPQH
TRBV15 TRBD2 ATIKREIGANEQF
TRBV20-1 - STRDRRTLPYEQY
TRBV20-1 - SARGYTAPTRKRSGETQY
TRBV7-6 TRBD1 ASSNDRGRGWETQY
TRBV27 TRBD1 ATLAGTGYNEQF
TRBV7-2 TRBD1 ASSWAGGQPQH
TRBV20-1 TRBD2 SARDSGGGDTQY
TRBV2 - ASSEARVIPDEQY
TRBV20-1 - SAINEKLF
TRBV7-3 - ASSLTPADTQY
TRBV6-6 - ASIVGPGGYNEQF
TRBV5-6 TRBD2 ASSFPGDREAQY
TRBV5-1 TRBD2 ASRIDGRDTDTQY
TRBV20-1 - SARDRRTDNQPQH
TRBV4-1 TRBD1 ASSRGTATVFTEAF
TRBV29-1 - SVDFTGGSNHGYT
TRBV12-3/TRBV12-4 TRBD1 ASSPPHRGRVGVYEQY
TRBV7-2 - ASSLESGTQY
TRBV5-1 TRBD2 ASSDSGGRRYEQY
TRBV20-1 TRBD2 SATISGVKTDTQY
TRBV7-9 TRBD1 ACSLGGQGTYNEQF
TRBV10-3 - AVSPPTTSGANVLT
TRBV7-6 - ASSRDPVGDTQY
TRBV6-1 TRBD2 ASRGLAGGGGASTDTQY